A single sample is the source of the 8 T cell receptor beta chains below, sequenced in a study of technical replicates of blood from a handful of donors. The method was immunoSEQ multiplex PCR; TCRdb's version includes in-frame clones alone and lacks a portion of them. The data show some 87,000 clones, nearly 95% seen once. The sequenced sample was T cells isolated from PBMCs. These receptors all stem from a human donor in good health.

The chain combines TRBV9 with TRBJ2-2, with TRBD1 matching over 7 bases. CDR1 and CDR2 (germline): SGDLS, YYNGEE. J gave up 3 bases and V 4 bases, and 6 bases lay outside the gene matches. The CDR3 runs to 15 residues. Written as DNA, the CDR3 is TGTGCCAGCAGCTCTAGACAGGGATACACCGGGGAGCTGTTTTTT. Its translation is CASSSRQGYTGELFF.

The V gene is TRBV9, the J gene TRBJ2-7, with 12 bases fitting TRBD1. The germline V gene has CDR1 SGDLS and CDR2 YYNGEE. This CDR3 has 17 residues. Germline trimming cut 4 bases from V and 4 bases from J; bases unmatched to any gene: 12. Here the CDR3 reads CASSPSTRGQGAYEQYF. For the CDR3, the DNA is TGTGCCAGCAGCCCCAGCACTAGGGGACAGGGGGCATACGAGCAGTACTTC.

The chain employs TRBV5-6 and TRBJ1-3; a weak D match, TRBD1 (5 bases). The CDR3 is made up of 15 amino acids. V was clipped by 2 bases and J by 0 bases, with 9 bases between them. Germline V gene lookup returns CDR1 SGHDT and CDR2 YYEEEE. CDR3 region: CASSLRGISGNTIYF. The CDR3 bases are TGTGCCAGCAGCTTACGGGGGATCTCTGGAAACACCATATATTTT.

The chain links TRBV18 to TRBJ2-3; D remains unclear. Per the germline V gene, CDR1 is KGHSH and CDR2 is LQKENI. V was pared by 1 base and J by 5 bases, with 16 bases between. The CDR3 consists of 16 residues. CDR3 nucleotides: TGTGCCAGCTCACCACTGCCGACACTGCAGGTAGATACGCAGTATTTT. As protein: CASSPLPTLQVDTQYF.

This clone occurred a few times. The V and J genes are TRBV19 and TRBJ1-4, with 10 bases identical to TRBD1. The CDR3 spans 16 residues. The V segment lost 6 bases and the J segment 1 base; nucleotides outside the gene matches: 5. Germline V gene data show CDR1 as LNHDA and CDR2 as SQIVND (reference sequence). For the CDR3, the DNA is TGTGCCAGTAGCTTTGACAGGGGGCTAACTAATGAAAAACTGTTTTTT. Translating it yields CASSFDRGLTNEKLFF.

The chain has TRBV5-1 and TRBJ2-1, with 8 nucleotides matching TRBD2. The germline V gene has CDR1 SGHRS and CDR2 YFSETQ. The CDR3 loop spans 16 amino acids. The V and J ends lost 4 bases and 1 base, in that order; junction bases with no gene match: 7. The CDR3: CASSLNLAGSYNEQFF. For the CDR3, the DNA is TGCGCCAGCAGCCTGAATTTAGCGGGGTCCTACAATGAGCAGTTCTTC.

The V and J genes are TRBV7-9 and TRBJ2-1, with 11 bases that match TRBD2. The CDR3 consists of 16 residues. Germline lookup yields CDR1 SEHNR and CDR2 FQNEAQ (reference sequence). The junction had 5 bases not matched to a gene; V was cut back by 5 bases and J by 2 bases. The CDR3, as DNA: TGTGCCAGCAGCCCGACTAGCGGGATTACCTACAATGAGCAGTTCTTC. Translating gives CASSPTSGITYNEQFF.

The chain employs TRBV11-3 and TRBJ2-7, with a weak D call TRBD2 (6 bases). The CDR3 runs 14 residues. Between the trimmed V and J ends, which lost 4 bases and 1 base, there was a span of 11 bases. Germline V CDR1 and CDR2: SGHNT, YENEEA. CDR3 residues: CASSSAGSSYEQYF. The CDR3 nucleotides read TGTGCCAGCAGCTCCGCGGGGTCATCCTACGAGCAGTACTTC.